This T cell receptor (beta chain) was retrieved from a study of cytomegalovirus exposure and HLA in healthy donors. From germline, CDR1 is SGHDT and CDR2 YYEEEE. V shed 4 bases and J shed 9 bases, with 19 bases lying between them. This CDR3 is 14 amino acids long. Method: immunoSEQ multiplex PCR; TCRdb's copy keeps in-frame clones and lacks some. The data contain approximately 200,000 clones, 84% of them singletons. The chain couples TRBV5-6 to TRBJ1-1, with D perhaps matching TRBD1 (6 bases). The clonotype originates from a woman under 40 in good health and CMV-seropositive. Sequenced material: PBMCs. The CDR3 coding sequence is TGTGCCAGCAGCCGGGACCGGGGACAAACACAAGCTTTCTTT. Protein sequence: CASSRDRGQTQAFF.